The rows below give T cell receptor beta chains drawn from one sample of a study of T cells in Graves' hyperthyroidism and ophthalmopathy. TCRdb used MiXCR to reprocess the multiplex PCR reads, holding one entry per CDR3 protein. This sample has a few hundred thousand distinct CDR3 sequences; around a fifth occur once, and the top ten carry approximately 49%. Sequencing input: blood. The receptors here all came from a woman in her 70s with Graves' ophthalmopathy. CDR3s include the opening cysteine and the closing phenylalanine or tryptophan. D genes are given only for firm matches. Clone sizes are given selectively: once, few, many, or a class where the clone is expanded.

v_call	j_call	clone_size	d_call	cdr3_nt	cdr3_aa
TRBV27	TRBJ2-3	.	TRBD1	TGTGCCAGCAGTTTAGGGACAGGGTATGCAGATACGCGGTATTTT	CASSLGTGYADTRYF
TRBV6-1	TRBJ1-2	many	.	TGTGCCAGCAAACAACACGGGACATCTTATGGCTACACCTTC	CASKQHGTSYGYTF
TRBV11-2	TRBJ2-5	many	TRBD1	TGTGCCAGCAGCGCCGATGGACAGGGCCAAGAGACCCAGTACTTC	CASSADGQGQETQYF
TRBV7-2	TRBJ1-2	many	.	TGTGCCAGCAGCCCCAACCTAGGGACTGGCTACACCTTC	CASSPNLGTGYTF
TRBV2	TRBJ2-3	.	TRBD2	TGTGCCAGCACCCAACCGGGACTAGCGGGAGTGGGGAATACGCAGTATTTT	CASTQPGLAGVGNTQYF
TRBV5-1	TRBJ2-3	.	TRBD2	TGCGCCAGCAGCTTGACCGCTAGCGGGAGGACCACAGATACGCAGTATTTT	CASSLTASGRTTDTQYF
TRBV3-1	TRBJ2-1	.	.	TGTGCCAGCAGCCACCCTTCCGGTTTGGATGAGCAGTTCTTC	CASSHPSGLDEQFF
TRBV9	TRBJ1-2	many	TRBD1	TGTGCCAGCAGCGCCGAGGACAGGGGGGCTTATGGCTACACCTTC	CASSAEDRGAYGYTF
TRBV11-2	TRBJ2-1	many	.	TGTGCCAGCAGACCCCCCCAGGGACACAATGAGCAGTTCTTC	CASRPPQGHNEQFF
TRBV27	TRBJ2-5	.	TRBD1	TGTGCCAGCAGTTTCGGCAGGGGGCAGGGGGAGACCCAGTACTTC	CASSFGRGQGETQYF
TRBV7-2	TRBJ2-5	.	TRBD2	TGTGCCAGCAGCTATAGGACTAGCGGGTCCCAAGAGACCCAGTACTTC	CASSYRTSGSQETQYF
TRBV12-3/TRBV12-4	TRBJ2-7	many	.	TGTGCCAGCAGTTTAGACAGCAACTACGAGCAGTACTTC	CASSLDSNYEQYF
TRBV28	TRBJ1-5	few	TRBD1	TGTGCCAGCAGTGCGCCGGGACAGGGATTCAAGCGCAATCAGCCCCAGCATTTT	CASSAPGQGFKRNQPQHF
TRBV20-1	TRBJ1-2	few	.	TGCAGTGCTAACCCCAGGGTCAATGGCTACACCTTC	CSANPRVNGYTF
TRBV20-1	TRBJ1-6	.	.	TGCAGTGCTAGTATTGGAGGGGACTATAATTCACCCCTCCACTTT	CSASIGGDYNSPLHF
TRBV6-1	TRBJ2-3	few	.	TGTGCCAGCGGGGTTCGGGGGCGGGCTACGCAGTATTTT	CASGVRGRATQYF
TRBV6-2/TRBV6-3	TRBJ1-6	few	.	TGTGCCAGCAGTTACTCGCGCGATTCACCCCTCCACTTT	CASSYSRDSPLHF
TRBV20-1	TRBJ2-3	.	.	TGCAGTGCTAGCGACCAGCAGAGAGATACGCAGTATTTT	CSASDQQRDTQYF
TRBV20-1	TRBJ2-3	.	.	TGCAGTGCTAGGCCCCGGGCAGGGTACACAGATACGCAGTATTTT	CSARPRAGYTDTQYF
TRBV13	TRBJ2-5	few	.	TGTGCCAGCAGCCAGACACAAGAACTCCAAGAGACCCAGTACTTC	CASSQTQELQETQYF
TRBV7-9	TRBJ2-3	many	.	TGTGCCAGCAGCTTAGACGGGGGCGACACGCAGTATTTT	CASSLDGGDTQYF
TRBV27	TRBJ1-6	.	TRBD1	TGTGCCAGCAGTTTATCGATCAGGTTCGGATTGGGACAGGGGGCTTCACCCCTCCACTTT	CASSLSIRFGLGQGASPLHF
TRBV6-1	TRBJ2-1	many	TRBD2	TGTGCCAGCAGTGAAAGGGTAGCGGGATGGGATGAGCAGTTCTTC	CASSERVAGWDEQFF
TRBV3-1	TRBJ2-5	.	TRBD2	TGTGCCAGCAGCCAAGGGAGCGGGAGGGCCAAAGAGACCCAGTACTTC	CASSQGSGRAKETQYF
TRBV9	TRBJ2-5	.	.	TGTGCCAGCAGCGTAACTAGTTTAGAGACCCAGTACTTC	CASSVTSLETQYF
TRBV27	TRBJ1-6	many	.	TGTGCCAGCAGTTTATTTCCGGGTTTGAATTCACCCCTCCACTTT	CASSLFPGLNSPLHF
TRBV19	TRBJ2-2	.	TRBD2	TGTGCCAGTAATTTCGGCGGGAGGGGGACCGGGGAGCTGTTTTTT	CASNFGGRGTGELFF
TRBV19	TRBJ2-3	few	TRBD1	TGTGCCAGTTCAGAGATCGGGACAGGGGGATCCGGCGTCACGCAGTATTTT	CASSEIGTGGSGVTQYF
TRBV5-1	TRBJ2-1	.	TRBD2	TGCGCCAGCAGCTTAAGCCTCCTAGCGGGTATCAATGAGCAGTTCTTC	CASSLSLLAGINEQFF
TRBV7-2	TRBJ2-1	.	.	TGTGCCAGCAGCTTGTACGGGAGAGGGAGAAATGAGCAGTTCTTC	CASSLYGRGRNEQFF
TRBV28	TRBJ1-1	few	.	TGTGCCAGCAGTTTTAAAAACACTGAAGCTTTCTTT	CASSFKNTEAFF
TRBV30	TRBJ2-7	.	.	TGTGCCTGGAGTGGCCAGTGGGAGCAGTACTTC	CAWSGQWEQYF
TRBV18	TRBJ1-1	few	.	TGTGCCAGCTCACAGGCGCAAGGAGTGAACACTGAAGCTTTCTTT	CASSQAQGVNTEAFF
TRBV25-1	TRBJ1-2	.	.	TGTGCCAGCAATAGAGGAGGGAGCTATGGCTACACCTTC	CASNRGGSYGYTF
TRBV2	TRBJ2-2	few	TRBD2	TGTGCCAGCAAACCGACTAGCGGAAACACCGGGGAGCTGTTTTTT	CASKPTSGNTGELFF
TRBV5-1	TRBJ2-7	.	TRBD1	TGCGCCAGCAGCGGGACCGGGACAGGGGCCGAGCAGTACTTC	CASSGTGTGAEQYF
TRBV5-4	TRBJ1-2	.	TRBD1	TGTGCCAGCAGCACGGGACAGGCTTTTAACTATGGCTACACCTTC	CASSTGQAFNYGYTF
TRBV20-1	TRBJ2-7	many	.	TGCAGTGCTAGAGATCTGAGGGTGCAGTACTTC	CSARDLRVQYF